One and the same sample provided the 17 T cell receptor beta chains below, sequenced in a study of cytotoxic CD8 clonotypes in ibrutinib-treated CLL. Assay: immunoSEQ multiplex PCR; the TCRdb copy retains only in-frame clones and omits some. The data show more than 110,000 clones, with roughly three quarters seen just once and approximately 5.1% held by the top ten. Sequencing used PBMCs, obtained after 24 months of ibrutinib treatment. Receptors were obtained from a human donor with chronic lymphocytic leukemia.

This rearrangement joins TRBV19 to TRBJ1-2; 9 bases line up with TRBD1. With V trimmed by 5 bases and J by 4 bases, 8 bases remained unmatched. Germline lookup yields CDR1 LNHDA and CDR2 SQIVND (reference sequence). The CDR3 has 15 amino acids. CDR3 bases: TGTGCCAGTAGTCTGCAGGAGGACAGGGGCTATGGCTACACCTTC. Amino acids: CASSLQEDRGYGYTF.

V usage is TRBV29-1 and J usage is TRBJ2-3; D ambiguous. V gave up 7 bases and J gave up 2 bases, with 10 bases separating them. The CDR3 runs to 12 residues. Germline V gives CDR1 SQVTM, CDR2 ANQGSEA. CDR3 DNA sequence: TGCAGCGGAGCCCCCTCCACAGATACGCAGTATTTT. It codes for CSGAPSTDTQYF.

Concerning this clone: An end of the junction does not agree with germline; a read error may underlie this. This CDR3 reads CASSQAGDPGDEQFF. The CDR3, as DNA: TGTGCCAGCAGCCAAGCCGGGGACCCGGGAGACGAGCAGTTCTTC. V gene TRBV4-1 combines with J gene TRBJ2-1; D may be TRBD2 (6 bases). Germline CDR1 MGHRA, CDR2 YSYEKL. CDR3 length: 15 residues.

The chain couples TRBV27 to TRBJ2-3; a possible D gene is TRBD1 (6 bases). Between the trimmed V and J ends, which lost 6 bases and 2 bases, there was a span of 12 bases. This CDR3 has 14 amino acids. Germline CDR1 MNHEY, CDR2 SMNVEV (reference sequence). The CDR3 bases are TGTGCCAGCAGGTTGAACAGGGTCACAGATACGCAGTATTTT. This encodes CASRLNRVTDTQYF.

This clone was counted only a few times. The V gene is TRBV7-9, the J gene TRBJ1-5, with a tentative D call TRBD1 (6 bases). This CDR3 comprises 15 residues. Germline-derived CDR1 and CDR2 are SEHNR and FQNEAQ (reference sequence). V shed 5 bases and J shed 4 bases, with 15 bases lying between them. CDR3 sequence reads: CASSPLGGPNQPQHF. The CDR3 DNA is TGTGCCAGCAGCCCCCTTGGGGGCCCGAATCAGCCCCAGCATTTT.

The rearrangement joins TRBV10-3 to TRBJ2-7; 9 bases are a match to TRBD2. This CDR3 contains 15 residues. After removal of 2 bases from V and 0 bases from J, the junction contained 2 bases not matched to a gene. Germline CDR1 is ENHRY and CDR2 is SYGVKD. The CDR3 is CAISEPRGGSYEQYF. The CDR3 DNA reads TGTGCCATCAGTGAGCCGCGGGGGGGCTCCTACGAGCAGTACTTC.

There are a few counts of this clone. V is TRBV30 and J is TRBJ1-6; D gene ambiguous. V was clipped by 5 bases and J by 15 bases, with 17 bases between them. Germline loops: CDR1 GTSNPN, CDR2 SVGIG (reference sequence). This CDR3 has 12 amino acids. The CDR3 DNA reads TGTGCCTGGGCTACGGGGTCCGTGGGCCTCCACTTT. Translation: CAWATGSVGLHF.

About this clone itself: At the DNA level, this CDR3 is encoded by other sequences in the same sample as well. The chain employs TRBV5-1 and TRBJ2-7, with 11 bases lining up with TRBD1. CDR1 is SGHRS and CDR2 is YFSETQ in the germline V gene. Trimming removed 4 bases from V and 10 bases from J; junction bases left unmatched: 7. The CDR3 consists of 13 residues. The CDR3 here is CASSPRDRGEQYF. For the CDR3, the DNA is TGCGCCAGCAGCCCCCGGGACAGGGGGGAACAGTACTTC.

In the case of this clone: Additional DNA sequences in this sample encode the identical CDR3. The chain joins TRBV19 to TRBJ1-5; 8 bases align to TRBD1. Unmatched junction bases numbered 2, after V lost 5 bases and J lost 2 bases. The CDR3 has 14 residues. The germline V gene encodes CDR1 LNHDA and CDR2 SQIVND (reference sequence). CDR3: CASSGTGGNQPQHF. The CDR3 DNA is TGTGCCAGTAGTGGGACAGGCGGCAATCAGCCCCAGCATTTT. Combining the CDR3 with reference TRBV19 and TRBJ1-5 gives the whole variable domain DGGITQSPKYLFRKEGQNVTLSCEQNLNHDAMYWYRQDPGQGLRLIYYSQIVNDFQKGDIAEGYSVSREKKESFPLTVTSAQKNPTAFYLCASSGTGGNQPQHFGDGTRLSIL.

The CDR3 sequence is CASSEGSGSGTQYF. In DNA, the CDR3 is TGTGCCAGCAGTGAGGGGAGCGGGAGTGGGACCCAGTACTTC. The genes are TRBV2 and TRBJ2-5; 8 nucleotides align to TRBD2. Germline V CDR1 and CDR2: SNHLY, FYNNEI. The CDR3 is 14 residues long. J gave up 7 bases and V 3 bases, and 7 bases lay outside the gene matches.

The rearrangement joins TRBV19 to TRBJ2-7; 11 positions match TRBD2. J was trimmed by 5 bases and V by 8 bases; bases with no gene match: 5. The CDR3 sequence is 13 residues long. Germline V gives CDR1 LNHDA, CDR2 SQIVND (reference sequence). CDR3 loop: CASSGTSGDEQYF. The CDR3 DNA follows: TGTGCCAGTTCCGGGACTAGCGGCGACGAGCAGTACTTC.

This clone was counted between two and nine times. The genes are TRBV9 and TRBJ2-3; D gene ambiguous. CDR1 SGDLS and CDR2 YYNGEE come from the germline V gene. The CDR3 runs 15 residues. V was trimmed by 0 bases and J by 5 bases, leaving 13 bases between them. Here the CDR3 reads CASSVGSIPGDTQYF. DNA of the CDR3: TGTGCCAGCAGCGTAGGGTCCATCCCGGGAGATACGCAGTATTTT.

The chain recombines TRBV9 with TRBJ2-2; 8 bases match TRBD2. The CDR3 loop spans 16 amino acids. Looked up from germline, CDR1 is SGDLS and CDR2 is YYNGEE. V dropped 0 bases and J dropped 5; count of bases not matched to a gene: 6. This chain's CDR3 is CASSVGAGGGTGELFF. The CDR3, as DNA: TGTGCCAGCAGCGTAGGGGCGGGAGGTGGAACCGGGGAGCTGTTTTTT. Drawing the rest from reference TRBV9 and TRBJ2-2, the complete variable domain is DSGVTQTPKHLITATGQRVTLRCSPRSGDLSVYWYQQSLDQGLQFLIQYYNGEERAKGNILERFSAQQFPDLHSELNLSSLELGDSALYFCASSVGAGGGTGELFFGEGSRLTVL.

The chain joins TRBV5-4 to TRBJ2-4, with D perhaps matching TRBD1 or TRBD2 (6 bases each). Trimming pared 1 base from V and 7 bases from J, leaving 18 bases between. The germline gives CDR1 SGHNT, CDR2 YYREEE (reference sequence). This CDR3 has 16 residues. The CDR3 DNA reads TGTGCCAGCAGCTTGCGGTGGGGGGCCCGGGGGAACATTCAGTACTTC. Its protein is CASSLRWGARGNIQYF.

The CDR3 is CASSWEAYNEKLFF. CDR3 DNA sequence: TGTGCCAGCAGCTGGGAAGCCTATAATGAAAAACTGTTTTTT. The chain uses TRBV21-1 and TRBJ1-4. TRBV21-1 is classified as a pseudogene. The CDR3 is 14 residues long.

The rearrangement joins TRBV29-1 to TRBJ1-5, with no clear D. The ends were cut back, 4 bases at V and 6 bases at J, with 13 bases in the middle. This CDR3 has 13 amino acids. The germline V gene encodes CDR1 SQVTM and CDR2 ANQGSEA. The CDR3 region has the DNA TGCAGCGTTGCGGGTCAGGAAGGTCAGCCCCAGCATTTT. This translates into CSVAGQEGQPQHF. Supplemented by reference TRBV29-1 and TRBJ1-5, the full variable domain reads SAVISQKPSRDICQRGTSLTIQCQVDSQVTMMFWYRQQPGQSLTLIATANQGSEATYESGFVIDKFPISRPNLTFSTLTVSNMSPEDSSIYLCSVAGQEGQPQHFGDGTRLSIL.

CDR3 loop: CASSERGTVYEQYF. In DNA, the CDR3 is TGTGCCAGCAGTGAGAGGGGGACAGTCTACGAGCAGTACTTC. The chain uses TRBV2 and TRBJ2-7; 7 nucleotides agree with TRBD1. This CDR3 comprises 14 residues. J was trimmed by 3 bases and V by 3 bases; bases with no gene match: 5. Germline V gives CDR1 SNHLY, CDR2 FYNNEI.